This note documents a single T cell receptor beta chain sequence. This sample is part of a study of T-cell memory formation after mild COVID-19. The CDR3 extends over 14 amino acids. Trimming took off 0 bases at V and 3 bases at J, with 7 bases between the two ends. The V gene's germline CDR1 is LGHNA and CDR2 YNFKEQ. The authors produced TCR alpha and TCR beta cDNA libraries with sample barcodes and UMIs by 5'RACE using constant-segment primers. One entry per CDR3 protein, called by TCRdb with MiXCR from the 5' RACE reads. Here the sample spans nearly 350,000 distinct CDR3 sequences, 10% to 15% being singletons.

This receptor was obtained from a man aged 18 to 35 who had mild COVID-19 (a few samples of this study predate the infection). Cell type and time point are not known. The sample comprised PBMCs or a T cell subset sorted from them (not recorded which). This chain joins TRBV4-2 and TRBJ2-3; the D is unclear. DNA for the CDR3: TGTGCCAGCAGCCAAGAAAATCCGACAGATACGCAGTATTTT. Amino acids: CASSQENPTDTQYF.